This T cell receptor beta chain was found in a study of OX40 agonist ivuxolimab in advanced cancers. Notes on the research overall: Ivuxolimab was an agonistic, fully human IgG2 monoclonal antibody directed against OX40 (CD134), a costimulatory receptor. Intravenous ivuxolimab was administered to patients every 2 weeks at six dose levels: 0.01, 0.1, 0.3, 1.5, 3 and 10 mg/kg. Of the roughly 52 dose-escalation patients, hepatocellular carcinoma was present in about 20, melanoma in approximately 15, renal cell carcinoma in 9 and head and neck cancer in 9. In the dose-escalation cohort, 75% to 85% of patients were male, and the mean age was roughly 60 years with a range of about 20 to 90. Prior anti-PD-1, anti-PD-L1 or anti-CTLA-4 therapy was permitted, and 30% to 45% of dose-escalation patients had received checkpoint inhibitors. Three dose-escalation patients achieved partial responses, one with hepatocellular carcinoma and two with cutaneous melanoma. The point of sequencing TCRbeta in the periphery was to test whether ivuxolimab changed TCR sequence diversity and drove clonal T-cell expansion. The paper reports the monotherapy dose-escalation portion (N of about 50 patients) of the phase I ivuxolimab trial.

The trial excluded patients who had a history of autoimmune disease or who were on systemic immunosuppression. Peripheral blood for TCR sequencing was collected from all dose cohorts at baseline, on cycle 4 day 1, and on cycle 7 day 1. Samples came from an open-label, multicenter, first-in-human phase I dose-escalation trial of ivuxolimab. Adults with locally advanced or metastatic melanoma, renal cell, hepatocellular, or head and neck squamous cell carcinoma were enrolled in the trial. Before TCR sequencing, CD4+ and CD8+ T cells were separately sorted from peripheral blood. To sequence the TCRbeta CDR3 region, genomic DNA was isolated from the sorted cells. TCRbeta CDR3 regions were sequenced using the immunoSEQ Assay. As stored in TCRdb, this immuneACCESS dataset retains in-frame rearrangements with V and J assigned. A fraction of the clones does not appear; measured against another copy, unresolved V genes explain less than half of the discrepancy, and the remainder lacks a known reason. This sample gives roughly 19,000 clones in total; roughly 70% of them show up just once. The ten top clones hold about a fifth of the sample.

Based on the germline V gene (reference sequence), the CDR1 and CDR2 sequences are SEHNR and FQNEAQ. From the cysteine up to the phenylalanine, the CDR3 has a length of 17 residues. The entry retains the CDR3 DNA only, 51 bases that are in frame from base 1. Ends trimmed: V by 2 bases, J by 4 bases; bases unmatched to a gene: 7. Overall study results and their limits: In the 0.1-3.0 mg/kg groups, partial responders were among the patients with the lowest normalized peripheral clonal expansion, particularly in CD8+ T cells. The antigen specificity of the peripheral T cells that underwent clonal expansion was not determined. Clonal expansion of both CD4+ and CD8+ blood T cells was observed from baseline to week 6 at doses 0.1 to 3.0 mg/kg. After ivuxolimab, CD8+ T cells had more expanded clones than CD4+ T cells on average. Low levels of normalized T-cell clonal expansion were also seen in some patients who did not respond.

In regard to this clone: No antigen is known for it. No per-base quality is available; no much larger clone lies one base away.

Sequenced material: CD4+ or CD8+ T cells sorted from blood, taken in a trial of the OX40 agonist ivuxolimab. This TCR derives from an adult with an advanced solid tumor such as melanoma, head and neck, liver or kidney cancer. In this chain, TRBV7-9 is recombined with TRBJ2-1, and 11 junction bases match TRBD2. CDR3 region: CASSLLAGGRGYNEQFF. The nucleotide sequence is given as TGTGCCAGCAGCTTACTAGCGGGGGGCCGGGGATACAATGAGCAGTTCTTC.